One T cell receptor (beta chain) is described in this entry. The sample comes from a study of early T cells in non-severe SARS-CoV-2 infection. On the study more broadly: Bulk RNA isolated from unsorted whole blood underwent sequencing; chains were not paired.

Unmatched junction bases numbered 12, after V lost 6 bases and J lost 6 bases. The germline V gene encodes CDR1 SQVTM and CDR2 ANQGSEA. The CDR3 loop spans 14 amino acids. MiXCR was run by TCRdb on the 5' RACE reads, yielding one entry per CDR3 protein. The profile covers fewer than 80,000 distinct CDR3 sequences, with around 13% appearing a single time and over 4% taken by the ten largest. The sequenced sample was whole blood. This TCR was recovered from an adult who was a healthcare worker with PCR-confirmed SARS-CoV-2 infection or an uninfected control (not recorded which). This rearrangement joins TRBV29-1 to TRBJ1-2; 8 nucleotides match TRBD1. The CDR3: CSVLNQQGVDGYTF. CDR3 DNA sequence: TGCAGCGTCCTGAACCAACAGGGGGTAGATGGCTACACCTTC.